Following are 3 T cell receptor beta chains from one sample sequenced in a study of cytomegalovirus exposure and HLA in healthy donors. Profiling relied on immunoSEQ multiplex PCR, and the TCRdb table lists in-frame clones only, not all of them. This table has tens of thousands of clones, about 94% appearing once. Sequencing input: PBMCs. The receptors were gathered from a man aged 18 to 29 in good health and CMV-seropositive.

The rearrangement uses TRBV5-1 and TRBJ1-5; D gene ambiguous. Between the trimmed V and J ends, which lost 1 base and 2 bases, there was a span of 10 bases. There are 15 residues in the CDR3. Germline assignment: CDR1 SGHRS and CDR2 YFSETQ. This CDR3 is CASSLSGFGNQPQHF. As DNA, the CDR3 is TGCGCCAGCAGCTTGTCGGGGTTTGGCAATCAGCCCCAGCATTTT.

The chain joins TRBV6-5 to TRBJ1-2; D is possibly TRBD1 (6 bases). The germline V and J ends were trimmed by 3 bases and 4 bases, with 18 bases remaining between them. This CDR3 has 16 amino acids. Germline V CDR1 and CDR2: MNHEY, SVGAGI. The CDR3 sequence: CASSYGGAGGFYGYTF. CDR3 DNA: TGTGCCAGCAGTTATGGGGGCGCGGGTGGTTTCTATGGCTACACCTTC.

This chain links TRBV19 with TRBJ1-1; D perhaps matches TRBD1 (5 bases). V was cut by 1 base and J by 0 bases, with 9 bases left in between. The length of the CDR3 is 15 residues. Germline-derived CDR1 and CDR2 are LNHDA and SQIVND (reference sequence). The CDR3 DNA sequence: TGTGCCAGTAGTATAGGGGGCACGATGAACACTGAAGCTTTCTTT. Translated: CASSIGGTMNTEAFF.